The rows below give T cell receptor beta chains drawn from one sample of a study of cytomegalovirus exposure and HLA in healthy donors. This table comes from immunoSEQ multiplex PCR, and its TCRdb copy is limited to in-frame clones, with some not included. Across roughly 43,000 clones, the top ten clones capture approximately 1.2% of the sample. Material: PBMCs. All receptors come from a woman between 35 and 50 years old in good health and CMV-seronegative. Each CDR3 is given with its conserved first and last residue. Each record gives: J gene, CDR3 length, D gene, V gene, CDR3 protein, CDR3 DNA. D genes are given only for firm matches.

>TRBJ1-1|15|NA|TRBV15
CATSREPAGNTEAFF
TGTGCCACCAGCAGAGAACCGGCAGGGAACACTGAAGCTTTCTTT
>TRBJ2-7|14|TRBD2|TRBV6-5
CASSLGGSSYEQYF
TGTGCCAGCAGCCTGGGCGGGAGCTCCTACGAGCAGTACTTC
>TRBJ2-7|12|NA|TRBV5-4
CASSSDLYEQYF
TGTGCCAGCAGCTCAGACTTATACGAGCAGTACTTC
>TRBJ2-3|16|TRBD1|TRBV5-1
CASSLSWGQGTDTQYF
TGCGCCAGCAGCCTGAGCTGGGGACAGGGCACAGATACGCAGTATTTT
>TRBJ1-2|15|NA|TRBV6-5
CASSLTWDSFYGYTF
TGTGCCAGCAGCCTCACCTGGGACTCATTCTATGGCTACACCTTC
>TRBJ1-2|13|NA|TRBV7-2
CASSPGVRYGYTF
TGTGCCAGCAGTCCAGGGGTTAGGTATGGCTACACCTTC
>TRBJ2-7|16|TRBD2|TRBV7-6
CASSLALAGASYEQYF
TGTGCCAGCAGCTTAGCACTAGCGGGGGCCTCCTACGAGCAGTACTTC
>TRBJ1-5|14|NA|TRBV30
CAWSVLGLNQPQHF
TGTGCCTGGAGTGTACTAGGGCTAAATCAGCCCCAGCATTTT
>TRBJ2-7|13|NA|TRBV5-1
CASSLEGTLEQYF
TGCGCCAGCAGCTTAGAGGGGACACTCGAGCAGTACTTC
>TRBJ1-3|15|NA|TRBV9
CASSPSRSSGNNIYF
TGTGCCAGCAGCCCTTCCAGGTCGTCTGGAAACAACATATATTTT
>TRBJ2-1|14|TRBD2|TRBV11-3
CASSLGGSRNEQFF
TGTGCCAGCAGCTTAGGCGGGAGTCGGAATGAGCAGTTCTTC
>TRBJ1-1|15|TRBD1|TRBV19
CASRPRDRGGTEAFF
TGTGCCAGTAGGCCCCGGGACAGGGGGGGAACTGAAGCTTTCTTT
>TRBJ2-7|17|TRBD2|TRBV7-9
CASTSGLAGARDVEQYF
TGTGCCAGCACCTCTGGACTAGCGGGAGCCCGCGATGTGGAGCAGTACTTC
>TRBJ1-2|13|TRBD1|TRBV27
CASRDRGIGGYTF
TGTGCCAGCAGAGACAGGGGGATCGGGGGCTACACCTTC
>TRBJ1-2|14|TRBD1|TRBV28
CASSLGTGRYGYTF
TGTGCCAGCAGTTTAGGGACAGGGAGATATGGCTACACCTTC